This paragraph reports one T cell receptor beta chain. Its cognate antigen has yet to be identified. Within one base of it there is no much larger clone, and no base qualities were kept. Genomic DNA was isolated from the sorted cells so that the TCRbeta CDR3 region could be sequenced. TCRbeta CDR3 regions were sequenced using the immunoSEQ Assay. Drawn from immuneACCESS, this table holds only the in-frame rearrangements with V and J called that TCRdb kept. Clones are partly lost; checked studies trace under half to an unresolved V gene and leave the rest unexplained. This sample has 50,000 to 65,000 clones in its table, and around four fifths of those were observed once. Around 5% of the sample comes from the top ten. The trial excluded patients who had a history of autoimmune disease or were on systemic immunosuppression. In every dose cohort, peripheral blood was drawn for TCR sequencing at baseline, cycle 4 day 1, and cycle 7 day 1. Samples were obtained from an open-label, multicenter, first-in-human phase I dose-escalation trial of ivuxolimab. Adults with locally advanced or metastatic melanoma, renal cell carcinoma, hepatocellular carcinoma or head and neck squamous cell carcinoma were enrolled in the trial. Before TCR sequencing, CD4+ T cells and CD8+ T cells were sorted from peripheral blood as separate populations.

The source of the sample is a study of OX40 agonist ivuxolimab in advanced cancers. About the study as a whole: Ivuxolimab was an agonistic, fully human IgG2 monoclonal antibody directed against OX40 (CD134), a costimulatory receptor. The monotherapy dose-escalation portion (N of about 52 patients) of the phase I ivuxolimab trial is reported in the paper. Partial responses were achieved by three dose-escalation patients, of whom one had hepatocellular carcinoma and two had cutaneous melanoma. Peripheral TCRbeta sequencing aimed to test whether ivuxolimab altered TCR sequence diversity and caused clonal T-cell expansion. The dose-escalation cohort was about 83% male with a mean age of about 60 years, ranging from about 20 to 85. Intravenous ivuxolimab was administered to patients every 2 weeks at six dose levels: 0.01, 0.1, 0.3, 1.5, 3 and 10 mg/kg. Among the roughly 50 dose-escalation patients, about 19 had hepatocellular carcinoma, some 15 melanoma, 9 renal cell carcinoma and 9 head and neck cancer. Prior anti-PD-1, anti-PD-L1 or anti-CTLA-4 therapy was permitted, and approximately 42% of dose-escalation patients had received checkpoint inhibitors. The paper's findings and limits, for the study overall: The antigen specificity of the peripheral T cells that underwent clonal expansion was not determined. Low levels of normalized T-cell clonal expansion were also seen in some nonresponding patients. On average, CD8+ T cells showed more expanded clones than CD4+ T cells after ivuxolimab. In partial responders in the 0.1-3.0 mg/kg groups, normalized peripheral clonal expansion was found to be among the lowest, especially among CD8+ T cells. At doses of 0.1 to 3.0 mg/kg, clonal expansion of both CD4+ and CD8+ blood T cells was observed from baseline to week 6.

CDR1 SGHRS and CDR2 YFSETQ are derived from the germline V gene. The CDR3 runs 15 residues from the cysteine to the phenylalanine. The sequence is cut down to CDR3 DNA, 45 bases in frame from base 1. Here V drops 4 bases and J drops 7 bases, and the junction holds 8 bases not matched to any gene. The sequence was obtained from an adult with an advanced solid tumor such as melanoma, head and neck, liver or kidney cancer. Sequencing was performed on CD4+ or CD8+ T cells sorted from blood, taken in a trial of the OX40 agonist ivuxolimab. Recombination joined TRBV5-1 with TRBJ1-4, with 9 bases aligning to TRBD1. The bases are TGCGCCAGCAGCATAACAGGGGGCGTGAGTGAAAAACTGTTTTTT. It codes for CASSITGGVSEKLFF.